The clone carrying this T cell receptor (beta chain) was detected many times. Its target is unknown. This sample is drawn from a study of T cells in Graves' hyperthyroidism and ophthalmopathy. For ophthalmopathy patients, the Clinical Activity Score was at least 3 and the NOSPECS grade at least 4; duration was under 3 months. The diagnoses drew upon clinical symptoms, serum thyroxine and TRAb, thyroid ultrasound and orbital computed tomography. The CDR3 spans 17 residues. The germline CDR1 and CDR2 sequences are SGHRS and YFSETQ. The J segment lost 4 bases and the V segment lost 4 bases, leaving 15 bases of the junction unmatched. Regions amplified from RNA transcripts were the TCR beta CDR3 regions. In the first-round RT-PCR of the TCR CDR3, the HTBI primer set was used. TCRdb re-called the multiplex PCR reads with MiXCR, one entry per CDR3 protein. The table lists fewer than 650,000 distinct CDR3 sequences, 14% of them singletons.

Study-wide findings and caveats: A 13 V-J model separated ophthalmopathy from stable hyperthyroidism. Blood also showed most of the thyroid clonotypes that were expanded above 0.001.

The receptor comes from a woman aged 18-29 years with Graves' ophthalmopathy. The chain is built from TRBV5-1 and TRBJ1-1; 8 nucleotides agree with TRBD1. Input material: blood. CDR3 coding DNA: TGCGCCAGCAGCCCAAACGACAGGGGTACTAAAGGCACTGAAGCTTTCTTT. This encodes CASSPNDRGTKGTEAFF.